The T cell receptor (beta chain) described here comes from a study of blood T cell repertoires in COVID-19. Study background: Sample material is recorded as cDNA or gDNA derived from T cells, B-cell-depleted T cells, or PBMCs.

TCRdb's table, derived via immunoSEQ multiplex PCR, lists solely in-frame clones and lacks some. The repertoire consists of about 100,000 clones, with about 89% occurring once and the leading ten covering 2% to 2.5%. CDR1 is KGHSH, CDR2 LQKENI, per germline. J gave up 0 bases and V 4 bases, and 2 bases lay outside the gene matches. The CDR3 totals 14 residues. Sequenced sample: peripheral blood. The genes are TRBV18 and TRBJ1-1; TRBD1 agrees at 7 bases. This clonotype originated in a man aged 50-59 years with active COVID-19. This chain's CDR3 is CASSRDRLNTEAFF. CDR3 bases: TGTGCCAGCTCACGGGACAGACTGAACACTGAAGCTTTCTTT.